This TCR beta chain was sequenced for a study of neoadjuvant anti-PD-1 for oral cavity cancer. At the level of the study: Most patients had three to four biweekly doses of 3 mg/kg nivolumab before resection. General study findings and limits: Higher pretreatment Treg/Th17 ratios tracked higher pretreatment blood clonality. Only three patients per response group were TCR-analyzed; validation needed.

Here immunoSEQ multiplex PCR was the method, and the copy in TCRdb shows in-frame clones only, minus some. In the table there are roughly 9,500 clones, approximately 72% of which are singletons. The trim removed 4 bases at V and 7 bases at J, leaving 18 bases unmatched. Germline CDR1 and CDR2: SGHDT and YYEEEE. This CDR3 contains 17 residues. Time point: after neoadjuvant nivolumab, at surgical resection. Concerning this clone: Its antigen is still unknown.

Sequences were derived from PBMCs, sampled after nivolumab (anti-PD-1) treatment. The V and J genes are TRBV5-6 and TRBJ1-2; TRBD1 matches 8 bases. The receptor's source is a person between 35 and 79 years old with oral cavity squamous cell carcinoma. The CDR3 protein is CASSKYLSARGPGGYTF. The CDR3 nucleotides read TGTGCCAGCAGCAAATATTTATCGGCCAGGGGGCCTGGTGGCTACACCTTC. Looking up the rest from reference TRBV5-6 and TRBJ1-2 gives the full variable domain: DAGVTQSPTHLIKTRGQQVTLRCSPKSGHDTVSWYQQALGQGPQFIFQYYEEEERQRGNFPDRFSGHQFPNYSSELNVNALLLGDSALYLCASSKYLSARGPGGYTFGSGTRLTVV.